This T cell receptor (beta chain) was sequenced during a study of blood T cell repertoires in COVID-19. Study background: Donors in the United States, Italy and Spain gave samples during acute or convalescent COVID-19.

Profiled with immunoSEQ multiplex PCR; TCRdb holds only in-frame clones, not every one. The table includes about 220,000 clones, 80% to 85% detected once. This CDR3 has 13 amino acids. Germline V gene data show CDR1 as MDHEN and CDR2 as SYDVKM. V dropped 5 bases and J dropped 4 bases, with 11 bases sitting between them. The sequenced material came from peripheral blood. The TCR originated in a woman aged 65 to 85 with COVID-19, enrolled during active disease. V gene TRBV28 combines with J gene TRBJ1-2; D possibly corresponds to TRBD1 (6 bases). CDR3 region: CASSQDRSYGYTF. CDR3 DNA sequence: TGTGCCAGCAGTCAGGACAGATCCTATGGCTACACCTTC.